The T cell receptor (beta chain) under discussion was sequenced for a study of T and B cells in COVID-19 patients. General study results and limits: In COVID-19 patients, T cell receptor beta variable and joining gene use was reportedly strongly skewed. CD4+, regulatory T cell, CD8+ and sorted SARS-CoV-2-responsive or tetramer+ T cells were not yet sequenced.

Trimming shortened V by 1 base and J by 0 bases, and 10 bases separated the two germline ends. The CDR3 consists of 15 residues. Blood genomic DNA input for TRB amplification was about 240-550 ng. TRB rearrangements were amplified by multiplex PCR with BIOMED2 TRB-A/B primers. TCRdb passed the multiplex PCR reads through MiXCR, listing each CDR3 protein once. The sample lists 6,000 or so distinct CDR3 sequences, roughly 26% occurring once. This clonotype has a handful of counts. Its target is not known. J is TRBJ2-7 and V is TRBV12-3 or TRBV12-4; no firm D call. The specimen was blood. The sequence derives from a human donor with active COVID-19. CDR3 region: CASSLGRRYSYEQYF. Written as DNA, the CDR3 is TGTGCCAGCAGTTTAGGTCGCCGCTACTCCTACGAGCAGTACTTC.